This is a list of T cell receptor beta chains from one sample in a study of long-term antiretroviral therapy in people with HIV. Profiling relied on immunoSEQ multiplex PCR, and the TCRdb table lists in-frame clones only, not all of them. The sample has 19,000 or so clones, 75% to 85% seen once. Sequencing used unsorted PBMCs, obtained 0.2 years after starting antiretroviral therapy. The receptors stem from a middle-aged woman with HIV. The CDR3 runs from the conserved cysteine through the conserved F or W. Fields, in order: clone size, D gene, J gene, V gene, CDR3 protein, CDR3 DNA. The D gene is left open where the match is weak. Size is stated for part of the rows, as once, few or many counts, or as a class when the clone is expanded.

size: once; D: TRBD1; J: TRBJ1-2; V: TRBV4-1; CDR3: CASSQDPGQGRTF; DNA: TGCGCCAGCAGCCAAGATCCTGGACAGGGCCGCACCTTC
size: -; D: -; J: TRBJ2-3; V: TRBV9; CDR3: CASSVQDTQYF; DNA: TGTGCCAGCAGCGTACAAGATACGCAGTATTTT
size: -; D: -; J: TRBJ1-2; V: TRBV7-9; CDR3: CASSAGGYYGYTF; DNA: TGTGCCAGCAGCGCCGGGGGCTACTATGGCTACACCTTC
size: -; D: TRBD1; J: TRBJ2-1; V: TRBV4-1; CDR3: CASSPTGIFSEQFF; DNA: TGCGCCAGCAGCCCGACAGGGATTTTTAGTGAGCAGTTCTTC
size: -; D: -; J: TRBJ1-6; V: TRBV10-3; CDR3: CAIEGVGSPLHF; DNA: TGTGCCATCGAAGGGGTAGGATCACCCCTCCACTTT
size: few; D: -; J: TRBJ1-5; V: TRBV4-1; CDR3: CASSLGVRQPQHF; DNA: TGCGCCAGCAGCCTGGGGGTCCGGCAGCCCCAGCATTTT
size: few; D: -; J: TRBJ2-3; V: TRBV5-1; CDR3: CASSLGQGGDTQYF; DNA: TGCGCCAGCAGCTTGGGACAGGGAGGAGATACGCAGTATTTT
size: -; D: -; J: TRBJ1-1; V: TRBV6-5; CDR3: CASSNRELNTEAFF; DNA: TGTGCCAGCAGCAACAGGGAATTGAACACTGAAGCTTTCTTT
size: -; D: TRBD2; J: TRBJ2-1; V: TRBV18; CDR3: CASSRLAGAYNEQFF; DNA: TGTGCCAGCTCAAGACTAGCGGGAGCCTACAATGAGCAGTTCTTC
size: once; D: -; J: TRBJ1-2; V: TRBV29-1; CDR3: CSVVLAVNYGYTF; DNA: TGCAGCGTTGTCCTCGCGGTGAACTATGGCTACACCTTC
size: -; D: -; J: TRBJ2-3; V: TRBV5-4; CDR3: CASSDHRESTDTQYF; DNA: TGTGCCAGCAGCGACCATCGGGAAAGCACAGATACGCAGTATTTT
size: -; D: -; J: TRBJ2-5; V: TRBV5-1; CDR3: CASTQGETQYF; DNA: TGCGCCAGCACCCAGGGGGAGACCCAGTACTTC
size: -; D: -; J: TRBJ1-2; V: TRBV10-2; CDR3: CASQQGQGSYGYTF; DNA: TGCGCCAGCCAGCAGGGGCAAGGGAGCTATGGCTACACCTTC
size: -; D: TRBD1; J: TRBJ2-7; V: TRBV9; CDR3: CASSVGLLRTGSDEQYF; DNA: TGTGCCAGCAGCGTAGGTCTCCTTAGGACAGGGAGTGACGAGCAGTACTTC
size: once; D: -; J: TRBJ1-2; V: TRBV10-2; CDR3: CASSDTRVYGYTF; DNA: TGCGCCAGCAGTGACACCAGGGTCTATGGCTACACCTTC
size: -; D: TRBD1; J: TRBJ1-2; V: TRBV7-9; CDR3: CASSLYQRDRDYGYTF; DNA: TGTGCCAGCAGCTTATACCAACGGGACAGGGACTATGGCTACACCTTC
size: -; D: -; J: TRBJ1-1; V: TRBV11-3; CDR3: CASSVGKIAFF; DNA: TGTGCCAGCAGCGTCGGGAAAATCGCTTTCTTT
size: -; D: -; J: TRBJ1-2; V: TRBV7-9; CDR3: CASSLIEVFYGYTF; DNA: TGTGCCAGCAGCTTAATTGAGGTTTTCTATGGCTACACCTTC
size: -; D: TRBD1; J: TRBJ1-5; V: TRBV5-1; CDR3: CASSLETGGQPQHF; DNA: TGCGCCAGCAGCTTGGAGACAGGGGGTCAGCCCCAGCATTTT
size: few; D: -; J: TRBJ1-2; V: TRBV27; CDR3: CASSSSQGPNYSGYTF; DNA: TGTGCCAGCAGTTCGTCTCAGGGGCCTAACTACTCTGGCTACACCTTC